These 14 T cell receptor beta chains came from one sample sequenced in a study of blood T cell repertoires in COVID-19. Method: immunoSEQ multiplex PCR; TCRdb's copy keeps in-frame clones and lacks some. The repertoire holds 120,000 to 150,000 clones, with about 82% as singletons. The source material was peripheral blood. Receptors were obtained from a woman in her fifties or sixties with acute or convalescent COVID-19.

J is TRBJ2-7 and V is TRBV5-6; possibly TRBD2 for D (5 bases). V was clipped by 1 base and J by 3 bases, with 8 bases between them. The germline CDR1 and CDR2 sequences are SGHDT and YYEEEE. The CDR3 contains 13 residues. CDR3 DNA sequence: TGTGCCAGCAGCTTGAGCGGTGTCTACGAGCAGTACTTC. Translating gives CASSLSGVYEQYF.

The rearrangement uses TRBV7-2 and TRBJ1-2; no firm D call. The CDR3 covers 17 residues. Germline lookup yields CDR1 SGHTA and CDR2 FQGNSA. Trimming left V 1 base short and J 1 base short, with 16 bases between. CDR3: CASSLDSVQAFNYGYTF. The CDR3 DNA is TGTGCCAGCAGCTTAGACAGTGTCCAGGCCTTTAACTATGGCTACACCTTC. The variable domain in full, with the rest retrieved from reference TRBV7-2 and TRBJ1-2, is GAGVSQSPSNKVTEKGKDVELRCDPISGHTALYWYRQSLGQGLEFLIYFQGNSAPDKSGLPSDRFSAERTGGSVSTLTIQRTQQEDSAVYLCASSLDSVQAFNYGYTFGSGTRLTVV.

The V and J genes are TRBV5-1 and TRBJ1-1; 7 bases are a match to TRBD1. CDR3 size: 13 residues. Germline CDR1 is SGHRS and CDR2 is YFSETQ. V dropped 2 bases and J dropped 4; count of bases not matched to a gene: 2. The CDR3 DNA sequence: TGCGCCAGCAGCTTCGCAGGGGGCACTGAAGCTTTCTTT. Protein sequence: CASSFAGGTEAFF.

The rearrangement joins TRBV5-1 to TRBJ1-1; no reliable D call. Germline V gives CDR1 SGHRS, CDR2 YFSETQ. The length of the CDR3 is 16 residues. The V end was cut by 2 bases, the J end by 2 bases, with 16 bases between. This CDR3 reads CASSLQPKSANTEAFF. The CDR3 nucleotides read TGCGCCAGCAGCTTACAACCCAAGAGCGCAAACACTGAAGCTTTCTTT.

The chain joins TRBV3-1 (or the pseudogene TRBV3-2) to TRBJ1-5; 7 nucleotides line up with TRBD1. The CDR3 has 16 amino acids. Looked up from germline, CDR1 is LGHDT and CDR2 is YNNKEL (reference sequence). After removal of 2 bases from V and 0 bases from J, the junction contained 4 bases not matched to a gene. CDR3 loop: CASSQWGTDSNQPQHF. For the CDR3, the DNA is TGTGCCAGCAGCCAATGGGGGACAGATAGCAATCAGCCCCAGCATTTT.

J is TRBJ2-5 and V is TRBV5-1, with TRBD2 matching over 8 bases. The CDR3 consists of 14 residues. Germline trimming cut 5 bases from V and 6 bases from J; bases unmatched to any gene: 9. Germline CDR1 and CDR2: SGHRS and YFSETQ. The CDR3 nucleotides read TGCGCCAGCAGTGGTTTAAGCGGGGGTAAGACCCAGTACTTC. This codes for CASSGLSGGKTQYF.

This clone has ten or more counts. The V gene is TRBV3-1 (or the pseudogene TRBV3-2), the J gene TRBJ2-1; no clear D. Trimming took off 2 bases at V and 10 bases at J, with 9 bases between the two ends. Per germline, CDR1 LGHDT and CDR2 YNNKEL (reference sequence). CDR3 length equals 12 residues. The CDR3: CASSQFSREQFF. DNA of the CDR3: TGTGCCAGCAGCCAATTCTCCCGGGAGCAGTTCTTC.

The chain couples TRBV28 to TRBJ2-5; 8 positions agree with TRBD1. V gave up 4 bases and J gave up 4 bases; unmatched junction bases: 5. The CDR3 consists of 14 residues. The V gene's germline CDR1 is MDHEN and CDR2 SYDVKM. CDR3 DNA: TGTGCCAGCAGTTATCCAGGGGGCTTAGAGACCCAGTACTTC. Residues: CASSYPGGLETQYF.

This chain uses TRBV7-9 with TRBJ1-2; TRBD1 matches 7 bases. V dropped 3 bases and J dropped 0; count of bases not matched to a gene: 16. The CDR3 extends over 19 amino acids. Germline CDR1 and CDR2: SEHNR and FQNEAQ (reference sequence). CDR3 residues: CASSFVGDRLGVTNYGYTF. The CDR3 bases are TGTGCCAGCAGCTTCGTGGGGGACAGATTGGGGGTAACTAACTATGGCTACACCTTC.

CDR3 amino acids: CASTEVGGGSEQFF. The CDR3 DNA is TGTGCCAGCACCGAGGTTGGGGGAGGGAGTGAGCAGTTCTTC. The chain carries TRBV6-5 and TRBJ2-1; 7 positions agree with TRBD2. The junction had 12 bases not matched to a gene; V was cut back by 7 bases and J by 9 bases. Germline CDR1 and CDR2: MNHEY and SVGAGI. This CDR3 has 14 amino acids.

The rearrangement links TRBV2 to TRBJ2-1, with a tentative D call TRBD1 (5 bases). Trimming left V 7 bases short and J 0 bases short, with 16 bases between. This CDR3 has 16 residues. Germline V gives CDR1 SNHLY, CDR2 FYNNEI. The CDR3 nucleotides are TGTGCCAGCAAACTACAGGACCTCCTCTCCTACAATGAGCAGTTCTTC. Its translation is CASKLQDLLSYNEQFF.

The V gene is TRBV6-5, the J gene TRBJ2-5; possible D gene TRBD1, 6 bases. The CDR3 extends over 14 amino acids. Germline V CDR1 and CDR2: MNHEY, SVGAGI. V was clipped by 5 bases and J by 4 bases, with 14 bases between them. CDR3 nucleotides: TGTGCCAGCAGTCGTCAGGGGAGATCAGAGACCCAGTACTTC. This gives the protein CASSRQGRSETQYF.

V gene TRBV19 combines with J gene TRBJ1-1; D uncertain. Trimming cost V 8 bases and J 3 bases, with 13 bases left between them. The V gene's germline CDR1 is LNHDA and CDR2 SQIVND (reference sequence). This CDR3 is 13 amino acids long. The CDR3 DNA sequence: TGTGCCAGTCGTTCGGAGGTGGACACTGAAGCTTTCTTT. It encodes CASRSEVDTEAFF.

V and J are TRBV2 and TRBJ2-1, with D perhaps TRBD1 (7 bases). Germline-derived CDR1 and CDR2 are SNHLY and FYNNEI. V lost 4 bases and J lost 0, with 10 bases in between. CDR3 length: 15 residues. CDR3 residues: CASSVQGGSYNEQFF. CDR3 nucleotide sequence: TGTGCCAGCAGTGTTCAGGGGGGCTCCTACAATGAGCAGTTCTTC.